One and the same sample provided the 22 T cell receptor beta chains below, sequenced in a study of human T cells and chemical hapten exposure. The time point is: patch test 1, 2 weeks after DPC sensitization. Described treatment: therapeutic diphenylcyclopropenone sensitization with weekly scalp DPC. A single record per CDR3 protein comes from TCRdb applying MiXCR to the RACE reads. The table lists under 450,000 distinct CDR3 sequences, roughly 4.8% of them singletons. Sequencing used whole blood, obtained in connection with sensitization to the hapten diphenylcyclopropenone (DPC). The receptor source for this set is a woman aged 45-60 years with alopecia areata. Some clones in this sample may be carry-over from other donors' samples.

Ten or more counts support this clonotype. V usage is TRBV6-2 or TRBV6-3 and J usage is TRBJ2-2; tentatively, D is TRBD2 (6 bases). V lost 0 bases, J lost 2 bases, and 13 bases lay in between. Germline-derived CDR1 and CDR2 are MNHEY and SVGEGT. This CDR3 region has 17 residues. The CDR3 loop reads CASSYSERDLNTGELFF. The CDR3 nucleotides read TGTGCCAGCAGTTACTCCGAACGGGACTTAAACACCGGGGAGCTGTTTTTT.

This clonotype was recorded many times. The V gene is TRBV20-1, the J gene TRBJ1-5; tentatively, D is TRBD1 (5 bases). CDR3 length: 17 residues. The germline V gene encodes CDR1 DFQATT and CDR2 SNEGSKA (reference sequence). V was pared by 4 bases and J by 0 bases, with 19 bases between. As DNA, the CDR3 is TGCAGTGCTATAGTTATCGGGGGGATGTATAGCAATCAGCCCCAGCATTTT. Translated, it gives CSAIVIGGMYSNQPQHF.

This clonotype has a count of ten or more. The chain combines TRBV7-9 with TRBJ2-4; D gene uncertain. V was shortened by 5 bases and J by 7 bases, with 3 bases between the two germline ends. Germline-derived CDR1 and CDR2 are SEHNR and FQNEAQ (reference sequence). CDR3 length equals 10 residues. CDR3: CASSNNIQYF. The CDR3 nucleotides read TGTGCCAGCAGCAATAACATTCAGTACTTC. Variable domain in full (rest from reference TRBV7-9 and TRBJ2-4): DTGVSQNPRHKITKRGQNVTFRCDPISEHNRLYWYRQTLGQGPEFLTYFQNEAQLEKSRLLSDRFSAERPKGSFSTLEIQRTEQGDSAMYLCASSNNIQYFGAGTRLSVL.

CDR3 coding DNA: TGTGCCAGCAGTCCTAGCGGCTACTCCTACAATGAGCAGTTCTTC. This codes for CASSPSGYSYNEQFF. The rearrangement uses TRBV7-9 and TRBJ2-1; 7 nucleotides match TRBD2. The CDR3 sequence is 15 residues long. Per the germline V gene, CDR1 is SEHNR and CDR2 is FQNEAQ (reference sequence). V was pared by 6 bases and J by 0 bases, with 5 bases of the junction left unmatched.

The table lists this clonotype with many counts. The rearrangement uses TRBV2 and TRBJ1-5; D ambiguous. Germline V lookup: CDR1 SNHLY, CDR2 FYNNEI. Trimming removed 4 bases at V and 2 bases at J, with 9 bases between. The CDR3 length is 14 residues. CDR3 amino acids: CASSVKVRNQPQHF. DNA of the CDR3: TGTGCCAGCAGTGTGAAGGTTCGCAATCAGCCCCAGCATTTT.

As concerns this clonotype: A much larger clone differs by one base, so this may be a read error. The rearrangement links TRBV5-1 to TRBJ2-1, with 13 bases identical to TRBD2. The CDR3 contains 17 residues. Germline V gives CDR1 SGHRS, CDR2 YFSETQ. J lost 7 bases, V lost 8 bases, and 15 bases had no gene match. This CDR3 is CARSRLLAGGIQNEQFF. The CDR3 nucleotides read TGCGCCAGAAGCCGACTACTAGCGGGAGGGATACAGAATGAGCAGTTCTTC.

This clonotype was detected many times. The chain is built from TRBV9 and TRBJ2-1; 7 bases agree with TRBD2. The CDR3 spans 16 residues. CDR1 SGDLS and CDR2 YYNGEE come from the germline V gene. Trimming removed 3 bases from V and 8 bases from J; junction bases left unmatched: 14. CDR3 residues: CASSGRAGGSIDEQFF. CDR3 DNA: TGTGCCAGCAGCGGACGCGCCGGCGGGAGCATTGATGAGCAGTTCTTC.

This clonotype came up a few times. The genes are TRBV27 and TRBJ1-1; D unclear. Germline CDR1 is MNHEY and CDR2 is SMNVEV (reference sequence). The CDR3 consists of 13 residues. V lost 3 bases, J lost 3 bases, and 8 bases lay in between. CDR3 in DNA: TGTGCCAGCAGTTTGAGAGGGCACACTGAAGCTTTCTTT. Amino acids: CASSLRGHTEAFF.

This clonotype was recorded at least ten times. The gene calls are TRBV2 and TRBJ2-3, with TRBD1 matching 8 bases. The CDR3 runs to 15 residues. Germline V gives CDR1 SNHLY, CDR2 FYNNEI. V lost 4 bases and J lost 3; bases outside the gene matches: 6. The CDR3 DNA reads as TGTGCCAGCAGTGCGCGACAGGGGCGGACAGATACGCAGTATTTT. Translating gives CASSARQGRTDTQYF.

In its sample, this clonotype was seen many times. This chain uses TRBV3-1 with TRBJ2-4; D remains ambiguous. Germline loops: CDR1 LGHDT, CDR2 YNNKEL (reference sequence). The CDR3 runs 16 residues. Trimming removed 0 bases from V and 5 bases from J, with 14 bases in between. The CDR3 here is CASSQDWLAAENIQYF. CDR3 nucleotides: TGTGCCAGCAGCCAAGATTGGTTGGCGGCCGAAAACATTCAGTACTTC.

The chain links TRBV7-8 to TRBJ1-1; possibly TRBD1 for D (5 bases). The V end lost 1 base, the J end lost 10 bases, and 13 bases lay between the germline ends. This CDR3 has 13 residues. CDR1 is SGHVS, CDR2 FQNEAQ, per germline. CDR3 DNA: TGTGCCAGCAGCTTAGATCGGCAGGGTGGAGCTTTCTTT. Translation gives CASSLDRQGGAFF.

This clonotype occurred many times. The chain joins TRBV5-1 to TRBJ1-4; D not certain. Germline V CDR1 and CDR2: SGHRS, YFSETQ. The V end was cut by 1 base, the J end by 5 bases, with 12 bases between. This CDR3 region has 15 residues. The chain's CDR3 is CASSLFENSNEKLFF. The DNA for the CDR3 is TGCGCCAGCAGCTTGTTTGAGAACTCGAATGAAAAACTGTTTTTT. The whole variable domain, filled in from reference TRBV5-1 and TRBJ1-4, reads KAGVTQTPRYLIKTRGQQVTLSCSPISGHRSVSWYQQTPGQGLQFLFEYFSETQRNKGNFPGRFSGRQFSNSRSEMNVSTLELGDSALYLCASSLFENSNEKLFFGSGTQLSVL.

This clonotype was detected many times. The V call is TRBV20-1, the J call TRBJ2-3; 8 positions match TRBD2. CDR1 DFQATT and CDR2 SNEGSKA come from the germline V gene (reference sequence). The CDR3 consists of 15 residues. J lost 2 bases, V lost 3 bases, and 7 bases had no gene match. This CDR3 reads CSARIAGFTTDTQYF. The CDR3 DNA sequence: TGCAGTGCTAGGATAGCGGGGTTCACCACAGATACGCAGTATTTT.

This clonotype was seen repeatedly, ten times or more. The CDR3, as DNA: TGTGCCAGCAGACCGGGATTATCTGCTCATGAGCAGTTCTTC. Translation gives CASRPGLSAHEQFF. The chain joins TRBV9 to TRBJ2-1; tentatively, D is TRBD2 (5 bases). V dropped 5 bases and J dropped 8 bases, with 17 bases sitting between them. Germline loops: CDR1 SGDLS, CDR2 YYNGEE. The CDR3 extends over 14 amino acids.

This clonotype appeared many times. CDR3 DNA sequence: TGTGCCATCAGCAAGGCTAGCGGGGGAACAGATACGCAGTATTTT. Encoded protein: CAISKASGGTDTQYF. The gene calls are TRBV10-3 and TRBJ2-3, with 10 bases fitting TRBD2. V lost 6 bases to trimming and J lost 3 bases; unmatched junction nucleotides: 6. CDR3 length: 15 residues. Looked up from germline, CDR1 is ENHRY and CDR2 is SYGVKD.

This clonotype was found many times. The chain employs TRBV6-1 and TRBJ1-1; D may be TRBD1 (6 bases). Germline values: CDR1 MNHNS, CDR2 SASEGT. V lost 3 bases, J lost 9 bases, and 11 bases lay in between. CDR3 length: 12 residues. The CDR3 DNA sequence: TGTGCCAGCAGTGATGACAGGCCCCAAGCTTTCTTT. This gives the protein CASSDDRPQAFF.

The table lists this clonotype with many counts. The rearrangement uses TRBV29-1 and TRBJ2-2; TRBD2 aligns across 7 bases. Trimming cost V 6 bases and J 7 bases; bases outside gene matches: 8. Germline CDR1 SQVTM, CDR2 ANQGSEA. The CDR3 runs 13 residues. For the CDR3, the DNA is TGCAGCGTGGGGGAGGGGCAGCACGGGGAGCTGTTTTTT. Its translation is CSVGEGQHGELFF.

V and J are TRBV12-3 or TRBV12-4 and TRBJ2-5; 11 bases agree with TRBD2. This CDR3 contains 19 residues. J gave up 4 bases and V 2 bases, and 15 bases lay outside the gene matches. In nucleotides, the CDR3 is TGTGCCAGCAGTTTAAGTATAACTAGCGGGAGCCACGGGGGAGAGACCCAGTACTTC. It specifies CASSLSITSGSHGGETQYF.

This clonotype showed up many times. The rearrangement links TRBV20-1 to TRBJ2-1, with D possibly matching TRBD2 (5 bases). The CDR3 covers 16 residues. Between the trimmed V and J ends, which lost 1 base and 0 bases, there was a span of 13 bases. The germline gives CDR1 DFQATT, CDR2 SNEGSKA (reference sequence). The CDR3 DNA is TGCAGTGCTAGAGGGGTTTTGGGGAGCTCCTACAATGAGCAGTTCTTC. Residues: CSARGVLGSSYNEQFF.

This clonotype was detected many times. This chain joins TRBV4-3 and TRBJ2-3, with D perhaps matching TRBD1 (6 bases). The CDR3 length is 16 residues. The V end was cut by 1 base, the J end by 1 base, with 12 bases between. CDR1 is LGHNA, CDR2 YSLEER, per germline. The CDR3: CASSQGTVYGTDTQYF. The CDR3 DNA is TGCGCCAGCAGCCAAGGGACAGTTTACGGCACAGATACGCAGTATTTT.

This clonotype was counted at least ten times. The CDR3 nucleotides read TGTGCCAGCAGTGTACAGGGGGCCTCTGAAGCTTTCTTT. Protein product: CASSVQGASEAFF. The J gene is TRBJ1-1, the V gene TRBV12-3 or TRBV12-4; TRBD1 matches 9 bases. The trim removed 5 bases at V and 6 bases at J, leaving 4 bases unmatched. This CDR3 is built from 13 residues.

This clonotype was seen many times. The chain couples TRBV7-6 to TRBJ2-7, with TRBD2 identical over 7 bases. The CDR3 has 17 amino acids. Germline V gives CDR1 SGHVS, CDR2 FNYEAQ. The V gene end was trimmed by 2 bases and the J gene end by 0 bases; junction bases not matched to a gene: 10. DNA of the CDR3: TGTGCCAGCAGCTTAAGGTCAATACGGACTAGCTCCTACGAGCAGTACTTC. This sequence encodes CASSLRSIRTSSYEQYF.